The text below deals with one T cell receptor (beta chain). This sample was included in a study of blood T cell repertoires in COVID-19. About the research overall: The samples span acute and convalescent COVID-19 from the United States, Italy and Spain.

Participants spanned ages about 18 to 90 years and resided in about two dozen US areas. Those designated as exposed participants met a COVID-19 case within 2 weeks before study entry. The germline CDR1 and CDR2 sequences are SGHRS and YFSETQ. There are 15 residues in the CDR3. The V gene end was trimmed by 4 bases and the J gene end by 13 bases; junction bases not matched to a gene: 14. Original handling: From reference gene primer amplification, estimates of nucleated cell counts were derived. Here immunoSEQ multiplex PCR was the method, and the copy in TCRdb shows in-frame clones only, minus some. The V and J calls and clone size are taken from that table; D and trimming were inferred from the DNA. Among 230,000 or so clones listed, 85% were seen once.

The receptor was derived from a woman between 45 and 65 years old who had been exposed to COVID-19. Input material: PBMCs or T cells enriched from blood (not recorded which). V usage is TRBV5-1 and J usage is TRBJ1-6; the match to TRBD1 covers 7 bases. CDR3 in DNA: TGCGCCAGCAGCCCGTGGGCAGGGGGAACGTCGCCCCTCCACTTT. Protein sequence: CASSPWAGGTSPLHF.